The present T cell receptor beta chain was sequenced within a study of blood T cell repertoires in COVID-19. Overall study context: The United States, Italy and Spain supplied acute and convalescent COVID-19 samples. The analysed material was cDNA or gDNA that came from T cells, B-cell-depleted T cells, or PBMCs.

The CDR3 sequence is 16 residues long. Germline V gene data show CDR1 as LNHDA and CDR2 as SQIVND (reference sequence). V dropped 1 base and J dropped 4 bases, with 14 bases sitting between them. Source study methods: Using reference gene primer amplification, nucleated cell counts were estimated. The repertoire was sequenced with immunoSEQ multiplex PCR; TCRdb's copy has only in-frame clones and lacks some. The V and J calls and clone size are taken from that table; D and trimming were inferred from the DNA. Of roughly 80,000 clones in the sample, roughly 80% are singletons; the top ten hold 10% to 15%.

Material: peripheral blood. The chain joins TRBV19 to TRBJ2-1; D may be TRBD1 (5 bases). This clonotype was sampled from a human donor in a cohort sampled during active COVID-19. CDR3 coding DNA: TGTGCCAGTAGTATAGGTTCCAAGGGGATTTACAATGAGCAGTTCTTC. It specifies CASSIGSKGIYNEQFF.